Below, 28 T cell receptor beta chains from the same sample are listed, as sequenced in a study of blood T cell repertoires in COVID-19. Profiling relied on immunoSEQ multiplex PCR, and the TCRdb table lists in-frame clones only, not all of them. Among some 450,000 clones, roughly 90% were seen once, and the ten largest hold roughly 0.87%. The sequencing sample was made of peripheral blood. Receptor source: a man younger than 35 with COVID-19, enrolled during active disease.

The CDR3 region has the DNA TGTGCCAGAAGCTTGTGTCTGAGACACTCATCCGTCTCCTACAATGAGCAGTTCTTC. This codes for CARSLCLRHSSVSYNEQFF. The chain is built from TRBV5-3 and TRBJ2-1; D ambiguous. TRBV5-3 carries the ORF label, with uncertain function. The CDR3 extends over 19 amino acids. V was clipped by 1 base and J by 0 bases, with 20 bases between them.

A few counts support this clone. This rearrangement joins TRBV19 to TRBJ1-5; TRBD1 agrees at 9 bases. From germline, CDR1 is LNHDA and CDR2 SQIVND (reference sequence). The CDR3 totals 14 residues. Trimming at V came to 5 bases and at J to 5 bases, leaving 4 bases not matched to a gene. CDR3 amino acids: CASSATGGDQPQHF. DNA for the CDR3: TGTGCCAGTAGTGCAACAGGGGGCGATCAGCCCCAGCATTTT.

V is TRBV4-1 and J is TRBJ1-1; TRBD1 matches 8 bases. This CDR3 contains 17 residues. Trimming at V came to 0 bases and at J to 1 base, leaving 7 bases not matched to a gene. Looked up from germline, CDR1 is MGHRA and CDR2 is YSYEKL. Written as DNA, the CDR3 is TGCGCCAGCAGCCAAGATCTTAGGACAGGGTGGAACACTGAAGCTTTCTTT. This encodes CASSQDLRTGWNTEAFF.

CDR3: CASSEAYDRAYGYTF. CDR3 in DNA: TGTGCCAGCAGTGAAGCATACGACAGAGCCTATGGCTACACCTTC. The chain has TRBV6-1 and TRBJ1-2, with D possibly matching TRBD1 (5 bases). Germline assignment: CDR1 MNHNS and CDR2 SASEGT. This CDR3 is built from 15 residues. V was pared by 0 bases and J by 4 bases, with 12 bases between.

The chain is built from TRBV6-2 or TRBV6-3 and TRBJ1-6; D uncertain. There are 13 residues in the CDR3. Germline assignment: CDR1 MNHEY and CDR2 SVGEGT. With 2 bases removed from V and 7 bases from J, the gap between germline ends came to 6 bases. CDR3: CASSYLENSPLHF. Written as DNA, the CDR3 is TGTGCCAGCAGTTACCTAGAGAATTCACCCCTCCACTTT.

The chain joins TRBV11-3 to TRBJ2-7, with 8 nucleotides matching TRBD2. Trimming took 8 bases from V and 3 from J; bases not matched to a gene: 9. This CDR3 comprises 14 residues. The germline CDR1 and CDR2 sequences are SGHNT and YENEEA. As DNA, the CDR3 is TGTGCCAGCTCGGTAGCGGGAATCCTCTACGAGCAGTACTTC. Its translation is CASSVAGILYEQYF.

The chain's CDR3 is CASSYENRGLTEAFF. CDR3 in DNA: TGTGCCAGCAGTTACGAAAACAGGGGGCTCACTGAAGCTTTCTTT. The chain recombines TRBV6-5 with TRBJ1-1; the match to TRBD1 covers 9 bases. This CDR3 is built from 15 residues. Germline values: CDR1 MNHEY, CDR2 SVGAGI. Trimming cost V 2 bases and J 4 bases; bases outside gene matches: 5.

The chain joins TRBV27 to TRBJ1-3, with D maybe TRBD1 (6 bases). The germline CDR1 and CDR2 sequences are MNHEY and SMNVEV (reference sequence). The CDR3 sequence is 14 residues long. V was cut by 10 bases and J by 2 bases, with 15 bases left in between. This chain's CDR3 is CATEGGSPGNTIYF. The CDR3 region has the DNA TGTGCCACAGAGGGGGGGTCGCCTGGAAACACCATATATTTT.

The chain joins TRBV24-1 to TRBJ1-2, with no clear D. The CDR3 sequence is 11 residues long. V was trimmed by 6 bases and J by 7 bases, leaving 8 bases between them. Germline-derived CDR1 and CDR2 are KGHDR and SFDVKD. For the CDR3, the DNA is TGTGCCACCAGTTCGGGGATTGGCTACACCTTC. Protein sequence: CATSSGIGYTF.

The chain uses TRBV30 and TRBJ1-1; D remains ambiguous. The CDR3 contains 15 residues. Trimming stripped 4 bases from V and 5 bases from J, with 20 bases between. Germline values: CDR1 GTSNPN, CDR2 SVGIG (reference sequence). CDR3 coding DNA: TGTGCCTGGACCCCCGGACGGGGAGGTTGGACTGAAGCTTTCTTT. Protein product: CAWTPGRGGWTEAFF.

V is TRBV7-6 and J is TRBJ2-5, with 12 bases aligning to TRBD2. The CDR3 has 17 residues. In germline, CDR1 is SGHVS, CDR2 FNYEAQ. V trimming: 5 bases; J trimming: 3 bases; junction bases outside the gene matches: 10. The CDR3 nucleotides read TGTGCCAGCAGCCCCCGGCCTAGCGGGAGGGCTAAAGAGACCCAGTACTTC. It yields the protein CASSPRPSGRAKETQYF.

This clone was observed a few times. The chain uses TRBV5-1 and TRBJ2-7; TRBD2 matches 9 bases. The CDR3 consists of 15 residues. J gave up 5 bases and V 0 bases, and 6 bases lay outside the gene matches. The germline CDR1 and CDR2 sequences are SGHRS and YFSETQ. The CDR3, as DNA: TGCGCCAGCAGCTTGGAGCGGGGGGCGAGGGACGAGCAGTACTTC. This gives the protein CASSLERGARDEQYF.

V is TRBV9 and J is TRBJ1-3; 7 positions match TRBD1. V shed 3 bases, J shed 0 bases, and the junction held 6 bases outside the gene matches. The CDR3 consists of 16 residues. Germline loops: CDR1 SGDLS, CDR2 YYNGEE. CDR3: CASSGTGTVSGNTIYF. As DNA, the CDR3 is TGTGCCAGCAGCGGCACCGGGACAGTCTCTGGAAACACCATATATTTT.

V is TRBV5-1 and J is TRBJ2-7, with a weak D call TRBD1 (6 bases). Germline assignment: CDR1 SGHRS and CDR2 YFSETQ. CDR3 size: 15 residues. V dropped 0 bases and J dropped 2 bases, with 12 bases sitting between them. The CDR3 nucleotides are TGCGCCAGCAGCTTGGACAGGGAGCGAACCTACGAGCAGTACTTC. This sequence encodes CASSLDRERTYEQYF. The entire variable domain, with the rest obtained from reference TRBV5-1 and TRBJ2-7, is as follows: KAGVTQTPRYLIKTRGQQVTLSCSPISGHRSVSWYQQTPGQGLQFLFEYFSETQRNKGNFPGRFSGRQFSNSRSEMNVSTLELGDSALYLCASSLDRERTYEQYFGPGTRLTVT.

J is TRBJ1-1 and V is TRBV19; 7 bases agree with TRBD1. Losses at the gene ends were 2 bases for V and 0 bases for J; bases not matched to a gene: 12. Germline assignment: CDR1 LNHDA and CDR2 SQIVND (reference sequence). The CDR3 contains 18 residues. The CDR3 loop is CASSILGFRDRVNTEAFF. CDR3 sequence (DNA): TGTGCCAGTAGTATACTGGGCTTCCGGGACAGAGTGAACACTGAAGCTTTCTTT.

The V and J genes are TRBV10-2 and TRBJ2-2; D gene ambiguous. CDR3 length: 12 amino acids. Germline lookup yields CDR1 WSHSY and CDR2 SAAADI. The germline V and J ends were trimmed by 3 bases and 8 bases, with 7 bases remaining between them. The CDR3: CASSDLRGELFF. The CDR3 DNA reads TGCGCCAGCAGTGATTTGCGGGGGGAGCTGTTTTTT.

The V and J genes are TRBV11-2 and TRBJ2-3; 8 nucleotides align to TRBD2. This CDR3 is built from 15 residues. CDR1 is SGHAT, CDR2 FQNNGV, per germline. J lost 3 bases, V lost 3 bases, and 5 bases had no gene match. CDR3 sequence (DNA): TGTGCCAGCAGCTTTTCTGCGGGAGGTACAGATACGCAGTATTTT. Encoded protein: CASSFSAGGTDTQYF.

The chain combines TRBV3-1 (or the pseudogene TRBV3-2) with TRBJ1-4, with D unclear. The length of the CDR3 is 14 residues. The V end was cut by 4 bases, the J end by 8 bases, with 14 bases between. Germline V gene sequence: CDR1 LGHDT, CDR2 YNNKEL (reference sequence). The CDR3 reads CASSPSGGGEKLFF. The CDR3 coding sequence is TGTGCCAGCAGCCCCTCGGGAGGCGGCGAAAAACTGTTTTTT.

The chain joins TRBV18 to TRBJ2-2; D gene ambiguous. There are 13 residues in the CDR3. The V end was cut by 3 bases, the J end by 3 bases, with 5 bases between. In germline, CDR1 is KGHSH, CDR2 LQKENI. CDR3 bases: TGTGCCAGCTCACCTGAGGACACCGGGGAGCTGTTTTTT. It encodes CASSPEDTGELFF.

The V call is TRBV5-6, the J call TRBJ1-2, with 7 bases aligning to TRBD1. The germline CDR1 and CDR2 sequences are SGHDT and YYEEEE. The length of the CDR3 is 14 residues. V gave up 2 bases and J gave up 2 bases; unmatched junction bases: 3. CDR3 protein: CASSLVGGNYGYTF. The CDR3 region has the DNA TGTGCCAGCAGCTTAGTAGGGGGCAACTATGGCTACACCTTC.

This clone has only one observation. The same CDR3 also results from other DNA sequences found in this sample. The chain carries TRBV5-5 and TRBJ2-7, with TRBD1 as a possible D gene (5 bases). Germline loops: CDR1 SGHKS, CDR2 YYEKEE (reference sequence). The CDR3 loop spans 13 amino acids. Trimming cost V 4 bases and J 0 bases, with 8 bases left between them. CDR3 loop: CASSRQSSYEQYF. Written as DNA, the CDR3 is TGTGCCAGCAGCAGACAGAGCTCCTACGAGCAGTACTTC.

This clone was counted a few times. The chain uses TRBV24-1 and TRBJ1-6, with 7 bases that match TRBD1. The CDR3 contains 15 residues. CDR1 KGHDR and CDR2 SFDVKD come from the germline V gene. The J segment lost 7 bases and the V segment lost 4 bases, leaving 6 bases of the junction unmatched. The CDR3 DNA reads as TGTGCCACCAGTGACACCGGGACAGTAAATTCACCCCTCCACTTT. This encodes CATSDTGTVNSPLHF.

In its sample, this clone was seen once. The V and J genes are TRBV6-5 and TRBJ1-1, with a weak D call TRBD1 (5 bases). Germline CDR1 reads MNHEY; CDR2 reads SVGAGI. The CDR3 is made up of 15 amino acids. Trimming removed 4 bases at V and 7 bases at J, with 19 bases between. The CDR3 loop reads CASSWTRTNPNEAFF. DNA for the CDR3: TGTGCCAGCAGTTGGACACGCACAAACCCTAATGAAGCTTTCTTT.

The chain has TRBV18 and TRBJ2-7; 9 bases fit TRBD2. The junction had 5 bases not matched to a gene; V was cut back by 3 bases and J by 5 bases. This CDR3 contains 14 residues. Germline loops: CDR1 KGHSH, CDR2 LQKENI. In nucleotides, the CDR3 is TGTGCCAGCTCACCGACTAGCGGCGGGGACGAGCAGTACTTC. This codes for CASSPTSGGDEQYF.

DNA of the CDR3: TGCGCCAGCAGCTTGGTTTCTGCAGGGGGGAAGACCGGGGAGCTGTTTTTT. Its translation: CASSLVSAGGKTGELFF. The chain carries TRBV5-1 and TRBJ2-2; possible D gene TRBD1, 7 bases. CDR1 is SGHRS and CDR2 is YFSETQ in the germline V gene. Trimming removed 0 bases from V and 5 bases from J, with 17 bases in between. This CDR3 comprises 17 residues.

V and J are TRBV2 and TRBJ2-7; TRBD1 might be the D (6 bases). Germline values: CDR1 SNHLY, CDR2 FYNNEI. Trimming cost V 6 bases and J 2 bases, with 14 bases left between them. The CDR3 sequence is 14 residues long. In nucleotides, the CDR3 is TGTGCCAGCAGAGGGACAAACACACCCTACGAGCAGTACTTC. It translates to CASRGTNTPYEQYF. The variable domain in full, with the rest retrieved from reference TRBV2 and TRBJ2-7, is EPEVTQTPSHQVTQMGQEVILRCVPISNHLYFYWYRQILGQKVEFLVSFYNNEISEKSEIFDDQFSVERPDGSNFTLKIRSTKLEDSAMYFCASRGTNTPYEQYFGPGTRLTVT.

This clone has only a few counts. This chain links TRBV19 with TRBJ1-5, with 9 bases lining up with TRBD1. The junction had 9 bases not matched to a gene; V was cut back by 7 bases and J by 2 bases. The CDR3 is 16 residues long. In germline, CDR1 is LNHDA, CDR2 SQIVND (reference sequence). The CDR3 sequence: CASTPYGTGRNQPQHF. Here the CDR3 DNA reads TGTGCCAGTACCCCGTATGGGACAGGGCGCAATCAGCCCCAGCATTTT.

The V and J genes are TRBV7-9 and TRBJ1-6, with 10 bases aligning to TRBD1. The J segment lost 10 bases and the V segment lost 5 bases, leaving 5 bases of the junction unmatched. CDR1 and CDR2 (germline): SEHNR, FQNEAQ (reference sequence). This CDR3 is built from 14 residues. DNA for the CDR3: TGTGCCAGCAGCGAGGGACAGGGGAGCTCACCCCTCCACTTT. Translation gives CASSEGQGSSPLHF. Drawing the rest from reference TRBV7-9 and TRBJ1-6, the complete variable domain is DTGVSQNPRHKITKRGQNVTFRCDPISEHNRLYWYRQTLGQGPEFLTYFQNEAQLEKSRLLSDRFSAERPKGSFSTLEIQRTEQGDSAMYLCASSEGQGSSPLHFGNGTRLTVT.